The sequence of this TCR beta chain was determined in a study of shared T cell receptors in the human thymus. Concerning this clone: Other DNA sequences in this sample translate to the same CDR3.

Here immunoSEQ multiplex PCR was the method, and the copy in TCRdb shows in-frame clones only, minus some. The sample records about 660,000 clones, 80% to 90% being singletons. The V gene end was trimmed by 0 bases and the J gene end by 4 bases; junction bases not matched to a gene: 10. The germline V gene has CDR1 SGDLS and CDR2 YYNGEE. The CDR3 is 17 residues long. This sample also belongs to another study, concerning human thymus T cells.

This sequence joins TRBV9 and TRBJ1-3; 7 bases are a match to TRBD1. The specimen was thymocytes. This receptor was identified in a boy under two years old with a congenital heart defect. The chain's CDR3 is CASSVGQGVDAGNTIYF. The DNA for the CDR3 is TGTGCCAGCAGCGTAGGGCAGGGGGTCGACGCCGGAAACACCATATATTTT.